Listed here are 23 T cell receptor beta chains from one sample, sequenced in a study of blood T cell repertoires in COVID-19. The data were produced by immunoSEQ multiplex PCR, yet TCRdb's version contains in-frame clones alone and is incomplete. The sample holds roughly 440,000 clones, 88% seen once. Sequencing was done on a sample of peripheral blood. The receptors were sampled from a woman aged 50 to 60 with COVID-19, enrolled during active disease.

The chain combines TRBV29-1 with TRBJ1-1; 8 positions agree with TRBD1. This CDR3 comprises 14 residues. CDR1 is SQVTM, CDR2 ANQGSEA, per germline. Losses at the gene ends were 4 bases for V and 5 bases for J; bases not matched to a gene: 9. CDR3 in DNA: TGCAGCGTTGGGAGTGGACAGGGCTGGACTGAAGCTTTCTTT. It yields the protein CSVGSGQGWTEAFF.

The chain recombines TRBV19 with TRBJ1-5; TRBD1 might be the D (5 bases). The germline V gene encodes CDR1 LNHDA and CDR2 SQIVND (reference sequence). Trimming took off 2 bases at V and 6 bases at J, with 11 bases between the two ends. The CDR3 spans 14 residues. As DNA, the CDR3 is TGTGCCAGTAGTATATCGCAGGGCGGTCAGCCCCAGCATTTT. It codes for CASSISQGGQPQHF.

The V and J genes are TRBV12-3 or TRBV12-4 and TRBJ1-1; 8 nucleotides align to TRBD1. The CDR3 extends over 13 amino acids. V shed 6 bases, J shed 6 bases, and the junction held 6 bases outside the gene matches. This CDR3 reads CASRRTGGAEAFF. The CDR3 bases are TGTGCCAGCAGGAGAACAGGGGGAGCTGAAGCTTTCTTT.

In the case of this clone: Other DNA variants within this sample encode the same CDR3. The chain links TRBV6-5 to TRBJ2-3; 7 bases map to TRBD1. Germline CDR1 MNHEY, CDR2 SVGAGI. Trimming took 6 bases from V and 0 from J; bases not matched to a gene: 3. This CDR3 is built from 14 residues. The CDR3 protein is CASRPGQSTDTQYF. The CDR3 DNA reads as TGTGCCAGCAGACCGGGACAGAGCACAGATACGCAGTATTTT.

V and J are TRBV11-2 and TRBJ2-2; the D is unclear. Germline assignment: CDR1 SGHAT and CDR2 FQNNGV. The V gene lost 1 base and the J gene lost 7 bases, with 10 bases spanning the gap. The CDR3 has 14 amino acids. CDR3 sequence reads: CASSLVLVGGELFF. The CDR3 coding sequence is TGTGCCAGCAGCTTAGTATTGGTCGGCGGGGAGCTGTTTTTT.

V usage is TRBV30 and J usage is TRBJ1-4, with 8 bases that match TRBD1. CDR1 GTSNPN and CDR2 SVGIG come from the germline V gene (reference sequence). The CDR3 sequence is 14 residues long. V shed 2 bases and J 7 bases; nucleotides not matched to a gene: 6. CDR3: CAWSRDRLAEKLFF. CDR3 coding DNA: TGTGCCTGGAGTAGGGACAGGCTCGCTGAAAAACTGTTTTTT.

The chain is built from TRBV5-1 and TRBJ2-1; D remains ambiguous. Trimming took 2 bases from V and 8 from J, leaving 5 bases between them. The CDR3 covers 11 residues. The germline CDR1 and CDR2 sequences are SGHRS and YFSETQ. The CDR3 bases are TGCGCCAGCAGCTTTCGGGATGAGCAGTTCTTC. It yields the protein CASSFRDEQFF.

The chain employs TRBV2 and TRBJ1-1; a weak D match, TRBD1 (5 bases). CDR3 length: 17 residues. Between the trimmed V and J ends, which lost 8 bases and 0 bases, there was a span of 22 bases. Germline CDR1 and CDR2: SNHLY and FYNNEI. CDR3 nucleotide sequence: TGTGCCAGCTTCTTCGAATCTCCAAGGACACTGAACACTGAAGCTTTCTTT. Translating gives CASFFESPRTLNTEAFF.

J is TRBJ1-1 and V is TRBV7-9; possible D gene TRBD1, 5 bases. The V end lost 3 bases, the J end lost 8 bases, and 10 bases lay between the germline ends. The germline V gene encodes CDR1 SEHNR and CDR2 FQNEAQ (reference sequence). The CDR3 covers 12 residues. Written as DNA, the CDR3 is TGTGCCAGCAGCTTTAATTCAGGGGAAGCTTTCTTT. Translated: CASSFNSGEAFF.

The chain is built from TRBV7-9 and TRBJ1-2, with D possibly being TRBD1 (5 bases). The CDR3 length is 13 residues. Germline values: CDR1 SEHNR, CDR2 FQNEAQ (reference sequence). Trimming left V 1 base short and J 3 bases short, with 6 bases between. The DNA of the CDR3 is TGTGCCAGCAGCTTAGGACAGCACTATGGCTACACCTTC. Translation gives CASSLGQHYGYTF.

This chain uses TRBV6-5 with TRBJ1-6; D perhaps matches TRBD1 (6 bases). The CDR3 is 11 amino acids. Trimming stripped 7 bases from V and 12 bases from J, with 10 bases between. Germline assignment: CDR1 MNHEY and CDR2 SVGAGI. CDR3 amino acids: CASTEGGPLHF. For the CDR3, the DNA is TGTGCCAGCACCGAAGGGGGACCCCTCCACTTT.

The V call is TRBV5-1, the J call TRBJ2-2; D remains unclear. The CDR3 is 13 amino acids. Trimming removed 5 bases from V and 0 bases from J, with 5 bases in between. Germline loops: CDR1 SGHRS, CDR2 YFSETQ. The CDR3 here is CASRQTNTGELFF. In nucleotides, the CDR3 is TGCGCCAGCAGACAGACGAACACCGGGGAGCTGTTTTTT.

CDR3 sequence reads: CASSSGQGYTF. The CDR3, as DNA: TGTGCCAGCTCATCAGGACAGGGCTACACCTTC. The gene calls are TRBV18 and TRBJ1-2; D might be TRBD1 (6 bases). CDR1 and CDR2 (germline): KGHSH, LQKENI. V was pared by 5 bases and J by 8 bases, with 9 bases between. The CDR3 covers 11 residues.

The chain joins TRBV29-1 to TRBJ1-1; no definite D call. Between the trimmed V and J ends, which lost 4 bases and 6 bases, there was a span of 12 bases. In germline, CDR1 is SQVTM, CDR2 ANQGSEA. The length of the CDR3 is 12 residues. DNA of the CDR3: TGCAGCGTTGGGTCAGGAGGCCCTGAAGCTTTCTTT. This codes for CSVGSGGPEAFF.

This sequence joins TRBV7-2 and TRBJ2-5; D remains ambiguous. CDR3 length equals 14 residues. Trimming shortened V by 1 base and J by 5 bases, and 11 bases separated the two germline ends. Per germline, CDR1 SGHTA and CDR2 FQGNSA. This chain's CDR3 is CASSLGGQKETQYF. As DNA, the CDR3 is TGTGCCAGCAGCTTAGGAGGTCAGAAGGAGACCCAGTACTTC.

The CDR3 sequence: CASSFRGEQYF. Written as DNA, the CDR3 is TGTGCCAGCAGCTTTAGGGGCGAGCAGTACTTC. This sequence joins TRBV13 and TRBJ2-7; D might be TRBD1 (5 bases). The CDR3 sequence is 11 residues long. V was clipped by 3 bases and J by 6 bases, with 6 bases between them. Germline CDR1 reads PRHDT; CDR2 reads FYEKMQ (reference sequence).

The chain recombines TRBV5-1 with TRBJ1-2, with D perhaps TRBD1 (5 bases). This CDR3 region has 12 residues. Trimming removed 4 bases from V and 3 bases from J, with 7 bases in between. Germline V gene data show CDR1 as SGHRS and CDR2 as YFSETQ. CDR3 sequence: CASSPGDYGYTF. CDR3 bases: TGCGCCAGCAGCCCGGGGGACTATGGCTACACCTTC.

The rearrangement links TRBV28 to TRBJ2-1, with D possibly matching TRBD2 (6 bases). The CDR3 loop spans 14 amino acids. Germline V gives CDR1 MDHEN, CDR2 SYDVKM. Deletions cut 11 bases from V and 8 bases from J, with 22 bases between. The CDR3 nucleotides read TGTGCCGTTAGTTCTCCTGGGGGGTCATATGAGCAGTTCTTC. This sequence encodes CAVSSPGGSYEQFF.

The chain recombines TRBV15 with TRBJ1-2; D not certain. Germline loops: CDR1 LNHNV, CDR2 YYDKDF (reference sequence). V lost 0 bases, J lost 5 bases, and 10 bases lay in between. This CDR3 spans 14 amino acids. CDR3: CATSRDKLRYGYTF. The CDR3 DNA reads TGTGCCACCAGCAGAGATAAGCTGCGGTATGGCTACACCTTC. The full variable domain, completed using reference TRBV15 and TRBJ1-2, is DAMVIQNPRYQVTQFGKPVTLSCSQTLNHNVMYWYQQKSSQAPKLLFHYYDKDFNNEADTPDNFQSRRPNTSFCFLDIRSPGLGDTAMYLCATSRDKLRYGYTFGSGTRLTVV.

This clone was seen just once. The V and J genes are TRBV5-4 and TRBJ1-2, with 11 bases matching TRBD1. V lost 2 bases to trimming and J lost 5 bases; unmatched junction nucleotides: 5. The CDR3 runs to 15 residues. The germline CDR1 and CDR2 sequences are SGHNT and YYREEE (reference sequence). The CDR3 DNA reads TGTGCCAGCAGCTTCTGGACAGGGGGCTGGTATGGCTACACCTTC. It codes for CASSFWTGGWYGYTF.

This clone appeared a single time. J is TRBJ2-3 and V is TRBV19; maybe TRBD1 (6 bases). V shed 5 bases and J shed 5 bases, with 11 bases lying between them. The CDR3 is made up of 13 amino acids. The germline V gene encodes CDR1 LNHDA and CDR2 SQIVND (reference sequence). In DNA form, the CDR3 reads TGTGCCAGTAGTCCCCAGGGGTTAGATACGCAGTATTTT. Protein product: CASSPQGLDTQYF.

The chain is built from TRBV28 and TRBJ1-1; D unclear. The CDR3 has 16 amino acids. Trimming pared 3 bases from V and 3 bases from J, leaving 17 bases between. Germline CDR1 MDHEN, CDR2 SYDVKM. CDR3 coding DNA: TGTGCCAGCAGTTTTATACAGAATGCGGAGGACACTGAAGCTTTCTTT. Its protein product is CASSFIQNAEDTEAFF.

The chain carries TRBV7-3 and TRBJ1-4; TRBD1 might be the D (5 bases). The germline gives CDR1 SGHTA, CDR2 FQGTGA. The CDR3 has 15 amino acids. Trimming cost V 2 bases and J 10 bases, with 17 bases left between them. CDR3 DNA sequence: TGTGCCAGCAGCTTAGGTGGGGGGATCGGAGGAAAACTGTTTTTT. This sequence encodes CASSLGGGIGGKLFF.